This T cell receptor beta chain came from a study of shared clonotypes between healthy human individuals (dated by TCRdb to about 2020). Concerning the study at large: The cohort included three men and two women between 18 and 49 years of age. Per donor, three plates each were used for CD4 naive and CD4 memory, two for CD8 naive, and one for CD8 memory. To estimate repertoire size and how much clonotypes are shared between individuals, the study performed deep sequencing of blood TCR repertoires from about five healthy adults. To increase sequencing depth and limit assay-specific biases, different laboratories used diverse techniques to prepare libraries and sequence TCR repertoires. Between about 0.94 and 8.9 billion PBMCs per donor were obtained by leukapheresis. Results the study describes overall, beyond this receptor: Compared with non-shared clonotypes, clonotypes shared by all four sorted-subset donors had higher generation probabilities. Based on pairwise subsampling, the degree of clonotype sharing among donors was expected to be affected by sequencing depth. Rarefaction of sorted-subset datasets indicated incomplete sequencing despite the large sequencing depth. Sampling was limited to blood, and TCR repertoires in tissue likely differ from TCR repertoires in blood. The small number of donors limited the genetic and exposure-history diversity represented. About 5% of naive CD4, 3.5% of naive CD8, about 2.1% of memory CD4, and 0.35% to 0.5% of memory CD8 clonotypes were shared across a handful of donors. Larger estimated clonotype richness was generally found for naive subsets than for memory subsets.

Using the deep immunoSEQ assay, TCR CDR3 regions were amplified from genomic DNA by multiplex PCR. Genomic DNA extracted from each cell subset was distributed evenly over all wells of several immunoSEQ 96-well plates, and each plate served as one replicate. For sorted subsets, roughly 0.2 ug genomic DNA, equal to tens of thousands of T cell genomes, was loaded into each replicate PCR. The purified libraries were quantified using a Qubit 3.0 fluorometer, sized with a Bioanalyzer 2100, and then quantified again using the KAPA Library Quantification kit. Every immunoSEQ 96-well plate was sequenced on a dedicated single-read 150-cycle Illumina NextSeq 550 flow cell. The original methods were these. Because the immunoSEQ output held only junctional sequences and lacked quality scores, the filtering could not match the filtering applied to full-length reads. To assign V/J genes and CDR3, sequences were annotated against IMGT germline references using PyIR, a Python wrapper for IgBLAST v1.9. Any read was removed if the V/J assignment was weak (E-value above 1e-6), the CDR3 was missing, or the read contained stop codons, out-of-frame junctions, or ambiguous translated residues. V3J clonotypes were defined by identical inferred V gene, J gene, and CDR3 amino acid sequence. Percentage overlap between repertoires was computed as shared unique clonotypes divided by the size of the smaller repertoire. Richness of each repertoire was evaluated using RTK rarefaction, the Chao1 estimator, and Recon v2.1 estimates of unobserved clonotypes. For all TCRbeta clonotypes obtained by the gDNA method from a handful of donors, generation probabilities were computed with OLGA. The table comes from immuneACCESS by way of TCRdb, which keeps in-frame sequences with V and J called. Part of the clones is missing from these tables; in studies checked, under half for an unresolved V gene and the rest for unknown reasons. That table furnishes V, J and clone size, whereas the DNA furnished D and trimming. The table for this sample lists some 2,100,000 clones; 93% of them were counted only once. The ten largest clones take up around 1.7% of the sample.

Of note for this clone: Its antigen remains unidentified. No base quality information exists; no much larger clone differs at one position.

CD8 naive samples consisted of CD45RO-negative cells that were positively selected for CCR7, yielding a CD45RA+CCR7+ population without TemRA cells. Healthy HIV-negative adults with no recently reported acute infections or vaccinations were included as donors. Every donor was a Caucasian adult residing in Nashville, Tennessee, USA. Blood was obtained by leukapheresis, after which PBMCs were separated by Ficoll-Histopaque density gradient centrifugation and cryopreserved in liquid nitrogen vapor phase. Analytical flow cytometry was used to check the purity and quantity of every magnetically sorted T cell population. Genomic DNA was isolated from each sorted fraction and quantified by UV absorbance on a Nanodrop 2000c. From the cysteine through the phenylalanine, the CDR3 covers 14 amino acids. The sequence is cut down to CDR3 DNA, 42 bases in frame from base 1. The trim is 1 base for V and 3 bases for J, with a gap of 10 bases between the germline ends. CDR1 is given as MNHEY and CDR2 as SMNVEV, both from the germline V gene (reference sequence).

The sequence was obtained from a man younger than 35 in good health. Some clones in this sample may be carry-over from other donors' samples. Sequenced material: naive CD8+ T cells from PBMCs. What the cell subset or site label conveys for this sample: CD45RA+CCR7+. The rearranged segments are TRBV27 and TRBJ2-7; the D gene cannot be resolved reliably. The CDR3 has the sequence CASSLLPLGYEQYF. The nucleotides read TGTGCCAGCAGTTTATTGCCTCTCGGCTACGAGCAGTACTTC.